The 10 T cell receptor beta chains in this list originate from one sample, sequenced in a study of high-grade serous ovarian cancer treatment subgroups. Clones were read by immunoSEQ multiplex PCR, and TCRdb kept only the in-frame ones, dropping some. The table records around 8,500 clones, about 70% of them present only once. Tumor samples were taken before definitive surgery or chemotherapy. The sequenced material came from tumor tissue. The receptors stem from a human donor with high-grade serous ovarian cancer.

A few counts support this clone. The chain couples TRBV7-9 to TRBJ1-1; D unclear. CDR3 length: 17 residues. V gave up 2 bases and J gave up 2 bases, with 18 bases separating them. Germline V lookup: CDR1 SEHNR, CDR2 FQNEAQ (reference sequence). CDR3 sequence (DNA): TGTGCCAGCAGCTTAAATGGCGTCCATTACCGTAACACTGAAGCTTTCTTT. Protein sequence: CASSLNGVHYRNTEAFF. The full variable domain, in which reference TRBV7-9 and TRBJ1-1 provide the parts outside the CDR3, is DTGVSQNPRHKITKRGQNVTFRCDPISEHNRLYWYRQTLGQGPEFLTYFQNEAQLEKSRLLSDRFSAERPKGSFSTLEIQRTEQGDSAMYLCASSLNGVHYRNTEAFFGQGTRLTVV.

As DNA, the CDR3 is TGCGCCAGCAGCCACGTGGGAGCGGGGCAGGGGAGCCAGCCCCAGCATTTT. It encodes CASSHVGAGQGSQPQHF. The V call is TRBV4-1, the J call TRBJ1-5, with D possibly being TRBD1 (6 bases). With 3 bases removed from V and 7 bases from J, the gap between germline ends came to 22 bases. The CDR3 loop spans 17 amino acids. Germline values: CDR1 MGHRA, CDR2 YSYEKL.

The rearrangement joins TRBV5-1 to TRBJ2-2; no definite D call. The CDR3 sequence is 15 residues long. The V gene lost 0 bases and the J gene lost 1 base, with 7 bases spanning the gap. In germline, CDR1 is SGHRS, CDR2 YFSETQ. The CDR3 DNA reads as TGCGCCAGCAGCTTGGCCGCGCAGAACACCGGGGAGCTGTTTTTT. Protein: CASSLAAQNTGELFF. Supplemented by reference TRBV5-1 and TRBJ2-2, the full variable domain reads KAGVTQTPRYLIKTRGQQVTLSCSPISGHRSVSWYQQTPGQGLQFLFEYFSETQRNKGNFPGRFSGRQFSNSRSEMNVSTLELGDSALYLCASSLAAQNTGELFFGEGSRLTVL.

The chain recombines TRBV11-2 with TRBJ2-7; no firm D call. Between the trimmed V and J ends, which lost 5 bases and 3 bases, there was a span of 8 bases. In germline, CDR1 is SGHAT, CDR2 FQNNGV. This CDR3 is 12 amino acids long. CDR3 sequence reads: CASSPWGYEQYF. In DNA form, the CDR3 reads TGTGCCAGCAGCCCCTGGGGCTACGAGCAGTACTTC.

The chain joins TRBV6-6 to TRBJ2-2; 8 nucleotides match TRBD1. This CDR3 is built from 16 residues. Germline V gives CDR1 MNHNY, CDR2 SVGAGI (reference sequence). Trimming at V came to 5 bases and at J to 0 bases, leaving 5 bases not matched to a gene. Here the CDR3 DNA reads TGTGCCAGCAGTACAAGGACAGGGACGAACACCGGGGAGCTGTTTTTT. It codes for CASSTRTGTNTGELFF.

By share, this clone counts as large. V is TRBV5-1 and J is TRBJ1-2; 7 bases line up with TRBD1. This CDR3 is 15 amino acids long. The ends lost 4 bases at V and 8 bases at J; junction bases unmatched: 14. Germline lookup yields CDR1 SGHRS and CDR2 YFSETQ. The CDR3, as DNA: TGCGCCAGCAGCCAGTGGGACAGCCAGTCCAGCGGCTACACCTTC. It encodes CASSQWDSQSSGYTF.

The chain carries TRBV2 and TRBJ1-2, with no clear D. Germline values: CDR1 SNHLY, CDR2 FYNNEI. V lost 3 bases and J 4 bases, leaving 6 bases between the germline ends. The CDR3 is 12 amino acids. The CDR3 DNA is TGTGCCAGCAGTGACCCCAGCTATGGCTACACCTTC. Translation: CASSDPSYGYTF.

This clone was found once. The chain couples TRBV4-1 to TRBJ2-3; the match to TRBD2 covers 7 bases. The CDR3 length is 13 residues. Per germline, CDR1 MGHRA and CDR2 YSYEKL. After removal of 5 bases from V and 5 bases from J, the junction contained 4 bases not matched to a gene. The CDR3 protein is CASSSPGGDTQYF. As DNA, the CDR3 is TGCGCCAGCAGCTCCCCGGGGGGAGATACGCAGTATTTT.

The chain uses TRBV4-1 and TRBJ2-1; possible D gene TRBD2, 5 bases. The CDR3 totals 13 residues. Germline V gives CDR1 MGHRA, CDR2 YSYEKL. Between the trimmed V and J ends, which lost 4 bases and 5 bases, there was a span of 9 bases. DNA of the CDR3: TGCGCCAGCAGCCGGGAGAGGGACAATGAGCAGTTCTTC. It specifies CASSRERDNEQFF.

The chain combines TRBV5-1 with TRBJ2-1; D could derive from TRBD1 or TRBD2 (6 bases each). This CDR3 comprises 16 residues. CDR1 SGHRS and CDR2 YFSETQ come from the germline V gene. Trimming shortened V by 0 bases and J by 2 bases, and 12 bases separated the two germline ends. As DNA, the CDR3 is TGCGCCAGCAGCTTGGCCAAGGGGGGAGCCTACAATGAGCAGTTCTTC. Its translation is CASSLAKGGAYNEQFF.